Here is one TCR beta chain with its context. It lacks a known antigen. Base qualities are not recorded, but no much larger clone differs from it by a single base. This entry comes from a study of cytomegalovirus exposure and HLA in healthy donors (dated by TCRdb to 2016 to 2017). Context from the whole study: According to an earlier analysis of 587 of the donors, roughly 180 million T cells yielded 90 million to 140 million unique TCR beta sequences and about 300 Gb of sequence data. An early release covering approximately 600 HLA-typed donors comprised about 310 gigabases of sequencing data and around 80 million unique TCR sequences. Of the approximately 400 genotyped donors, 75% to 85% were placed in the genetic ancestry cluster associated with self-reported Caucasian donors. The aim of the study was to test whether cataloging public T cell receptors could identify signatures of past pathogen exposure. Using immunosequencing, the study profiled T cell repertoires from roughly 650 subjects and related those repertoires to cytomegalovirus serostatus. Along with the roughly 670-subject first cohort, a separate validation cohort of approximately 110 different subjects was used. High-throughput TCR immunosequencing, statistical association of individual TCRs with disease status, and machine learning were combined to predict cytomegalovirus infection status. In a later analysis, previously published TCR beta repertoires from about 640 donors were re-analyzed and high-resolution HLA genotyping was added so that TCR occurrence patterns could be studied. Rather than using new phenotypic data, the later analysis identified candidate immune exposures from TCR beta sequences and from how often those sequences occurred across donors. To decide whether each TCR beta V gene segment behaved as functional or pseudogenic, an earlier analysis of approximately 600 of the donors relied on high-throughput TCR beta sequencing. Donor age, sex, ethnicity and CMV serostatus were compiled together with the repertoire data. In a later genetic analysis, genome-wide SNP genotypes for about 55% of the roughly 700 donors were used, and that subset was treated as a discovery cohort. Every discovery cohort repertoire had been produced on one sequencing platform. HLA typing included class I and class II loci at four-digit resolution. Typing coverage differed by locus: A, B, C, DRB1 and DQB1 were typed in roughly 620-640 donors, DQA1 in about 510, DPA1 in 600 to 610, and DPB1 in just under 490. Because of strong linkage in the cohort, 4 to 6 DR-DQ haplotypes were treated as single units for association and clustering. On average, 235,054 unique TCR beta nucleotide sequences were sequenced per donor among 300 to 500 genotyped donors of the cohort, with about 17% of those sequences being non-productive.

The cohort comprised around 700 healthy bone marrow donors. Cohort members were all nominally healthy when sampled, although unrecorded immune exposures were likely present. The donor was CMV seronegative and was included in the group of about 350 seronegative cohort members. Each donor provided a peripheral blood sample, and peripheral blood mononuclear cells were used for TCR beta sequencing. The Qiagen DNeasy Blood Extraction Kit was used to extract genomic DNA from the blood cell samples. The CDR3 has 16 amino acids, counting the end cysteine and phenylalanine. Of all the DNA, just the CDR3 is kept, 48 bases in frame from base 1. On the study overall, not on this receptor specifically: A total of 164 TCR beta chains were listed by the study as associated with cytomegalovirus. Because the 87-base-pair reads could not distinguish some IMGT-functional V segments, including TRBV6-2 and TRBV6-3, those segments were excluded. A later analysis found that most CMV-associated TCR beta chains appeared HLA-restricted, with HLA associations seemingly driven largely by CMV exposure. In both the original and validation cohorts, the classifier was reported to diagnose cytomegalovirus status with high specificity and sensitivity. In a later genetic analysis, fewer N-insertions in productive TCRs were reported among donors in an Asian-associated ancestry cluster than the roughly 640-donor mean. According to a later analysis, parvovirus B19, influenza, CMV and Epstein-Barr virus appeared linked to several top co-occurrence clusters. An association between a missense DCLRE1C variant and V-gene and J-gene trimming of TCR beta chains was found in a later genetic analysis and replicated in an independent cohort. Correlated functional status among segregating V segments might reflect linkage disequilibrium, but an unknown experimental factor could not be ruled out. The earlier analysis of approximately 540 of the donors excluded 15 to 20 rarely observed V segments, including chromosome 9 orphons, because counts were too low. The presence/absence analyses assumed that sequencing depth was roughly uniform across donors, and that assumption may not be true. In a later analysis, HLA-associated TCR beta chains were found to be more clonally expanded and to have lower generation probabilities than equally common non-associated chains. A group of highly shared sequence variants was considered likely to be a technical artifact of the sequencing pipeline. While some public TCRs were present in many individuals, most TCR sequences turned up only very rarely across donors. In this cohort, only TCR beta chains were sequenced, and detectable features were limited by the absence of alpha or paired-chain data. According to a later analysis, TCR association rates differed among HLA loci, with DRB1 alleles showing the most associated TCRs and HLA-C alleles showing the fewest. When HLA alleles, especially DR and DQ, strongly co-occurred, attributing TCR associations to individual alleles was difficult. A further reported finding was that TCR beta sequences accurately predicted the HLA-A and HLA-B alleles for most subjects in the first cohort. The authors suggested that the approach could potentially be generalized to other disease states and immunological phenotypes. An earlier analysis of approximately 570 of the donors showed that most TCR beta V segments appeared in productive rearrangements either about 87% or about 30% of the time, which broadly matched IMGT annotations. CMV serostatus was the only immune exposure information available for the cohort. Because some donors lacked HLA typing at each locus, the association tests relied only on the typed subset. In vitro tests confirmed that a few of the cytomegalovirus-associated TCR beta chains recognize cytomegalovirus antigens. In a later analysis, 16,951 TCR beta sequences were associated with specific HLA alleles at a false discovery rate of 0.05.

The library was obtained by the immunoSEQ multiplex PCR assay. For the multiplex PCR, a mixture combining 60 forward primers for TCR Vbeta segments and 13 reverse primers for TCR Jbeta segments was used. A multiplex PCR assay on genomic DNA amplified the CDR3 region of rearranged TCR beta genes. The amplified TCR beta libraries were sequenced on the Illumina HiSeq System as 87-base-pair reads. In the source study's methods: Across the roughly 600 repertoires, a later analysis counted 75 million to 90 million unique TCR beta chains, approximately 12 million of which were shared by at least two donors. A nearest-neighbor algorithm error-corrected the raw reads and collapsed the reads into unique sequences, merging closely related sequences to remove PCR and sequencing errors. To assign V, D and J gene segments, CDR3 sequences were aligned to IMGT reference sequences. For a sequence to be retained, a match of at least six nucleotides was required to both a V gene segment and a J gene segment. A rearrangement counted as productive if the CDR3 had no stop codons and remained in frame with V and J, and every other rearrangement counted as non-productive. CDR3 was defined by IMGT convention, running from the second conserved V-encoded cysteine to the conserved J-encoded phenylalanine. The earlier analysis of 587 of the donors excluded any sequence lacking an unambiguous match to a single V gene segment. In an earlier analysis of a few hundred of the donors, a V segment was called functional when productive rearrangements were above 56.7%, and segregating when the standard deviation between donors exceeded 5%. To diagnose cytomegalovirus status from the catalog of TCR beta chain sequences, a statistical classification framework was built. In a later analysis, TCR nucleotide sequences were compared against IMGT/GENE-DB human TR gene sequences so that V and J genes could be assigned. The TCRdist pipeline was used in a later analysis to assign CDR3 sequences and most-parsimonious VDJ recombination scenarios. A later analysis defined each TCR beta chain by its CDR3 amino acid sequence plus V-gene family, and excluded reads lacking a unique V-gene family. In a later analysis, around 650 highly shared, low-generation-probability nucleotide sequences were removed to address suspected cross-contamination and a sequencing artifact. A later analysis calculated a clonal expansion index for each public chain from normalized within-repertoire ranks of inferred template counts. In a later analysis, generation probabilities were computed using a VDJ recombination model fitted to out-of-frame rearrangements, and the results were checked against IGoR. In a later analysis, TCR-TCR, TCR-HLA and TCR-CMV co-occurrence was scored with hypergeometric tests, and a repertoire-size bias correction was applied to TCR pairs. A later analysis estimated false discovery rates by permuting HLA or CMV assignments 20 times. In a later analysis, co-occurring TCRs were grouped with DBSCAN, and TCRdist sequence similarity was added when clustering was performed within HLA-allele-positive subsets. For co-occurrence clustering, repertoires with fewer than 30,000 or more than 120,000 public chains were excluded, along with about five repertoires with anomalous nucleotide sharing. TCRdb's version of the immuneACCESS table is confined to in-frame rearrangements and falls short of the full clone set. An unresolved V gene accounts for under half of the shortfall where checked; the remainder is of unknown origin. For V, J and clone size, that table is used; D and trimming come from the DNA. In this sample the table shows 150,000 to 250,000 clones, approximately 80% of which occur a single time. The ten top clones hold approximately 0.098% of the sample.

The sequence is built from TRBV21-1 and TRBJ1-1; the tabulated D call, TRBD1, remains unverified against the DNA. TRBV21-1 is termed a pseudogene. The material sequenced was PBMCs. This TCR derives from a boy aged 2-9 years in good health and CMV-seronegative. The sequence in DNA is TGTGCCAGCAGCAACTTTCTAGAGACAGAGAACACTGAAGCTTTCTTT. The resulting protein is CASSNFLETENTEAFF.